This T cell receptor (beta chain) is drawn from a study of cytomegalovirus exposure and HLA in healthy donors. Per germline, CDR1 SQVTM and CDR2 ANQGSEA. This CDR3 is built from 13 residues. V lost 4 bases and J lost 7, with 14 bases in between. About this clone itself: Its antigen is unknown.

Study-wide results and caveats: V- and J-gene trimming of TCR beta was linked (in a later analysis) to a missense DCLRE1C variant.

Vbeta (60) and Jbeta (13) primers were used in the PCR. Data came from immunoSEQ multiplex PCR; TCRdb stores just in-frame clones and leaves some out. The sample records approximately 130,000 clones, approximately 89% being singletons. The receptor was isolated from a woman aged 30 to 39 in good health and CMV-seropositive. The genes are TRBV29-1 and TRBJ2-1, with D tentatively TRBD2 (5 bases). Sequencing was carried out using PBMCs. The CDR3 sequence: CSVGEMWENEQFF. CDR3 sequence (DNA): TGCAGCGTTGGGGAGATGTGGGAAAATGAGCAGTTCTTC.